The next 9 T cell receptor beta chains were all read from a single sample in a study of OX40 agonist ivuxolimab in advanced cancers. The library was obtained by the immunoSEQ multiplex PCR assay. In TCRdb, the immuneACCESS table is reduced to in-frame sequences with V and J assigned. These tables do not hold every clone; where another copy was compared, an unresolved V gene accounts for under half, and the others remain unexplained. The sample has more than 75,000 clones on record, 80% to 90% of them singletons. 0.95% to 1.3% of the sample goes to the ten largest clones. This specimen consisted of CD4+ or CD8+ T cells sorted from blood, obtained in a trial of the OX40 agonist ivuxolimab. Every receptor here comes from an adult with an advanced solid tumor such as melanoma, head and neck, liver or kidney cancer.

The chain is built from TRBV29-1 and TRBJ1-2; 8 bases are a match to TRBD1. The CDR3 runs 15 residues. Germline V gives CDR1 SQVTM, CDR2 ANQGSEA. V was pared by 7 bases and J by 2 bases, with 12 bases of the junction left unmatched. The CDR3 sequence is CSAGTGLGGNYGYTF. The DNA for the CDR3 is TGCAGCGCCGGGACAGGCCTAGGGGGAAACTATGGCTACACCTTC.

V usage is TRBV28 and J usage is TRBJ1-5, with 8 bases matching TRBD1. V gave up 5 bases and J gave up 2 bases; unmatched junction bases: 8. The CDR3 spans 16 residues. In germline, CDR1 is MDHEN, CDR2 SYDVKM. The CDR3 sequence: CASSTRTGMGNQPQHF. DNA for the CDR3: TGTGCCAGCAGTACCCGGACAGGGATGGGCAATCAGCCCCAGCATTTT.

The chain joins TRBV19 to TRBJ1-4; 7 bases fit TRBD1. This CDR3 is built from 14 residues. Germline CDR1 and CDR2: LNHDA and SQIVND (reference sequence). V gave up 5 bases and J gave up 7 bases; unmatched junction bases: 7. The CDR3 nucleotides are TGTGCCAGTAGTCTTCAGGGGGGTAGTGAAAAACTGTTTTTT. It encodes CASSLQGGSEKLFF.

J is TRBJ1-5 and V is TRBV14; D may be TRBD1 (5 bases). Trimming removed 0 bases at V and 6 bases at J, with 12 bases between. The CDR3 has 15 residues. Per germline, CDR1 SGHDN and CDR2 FVKESK. CDR3 nucleotides: TGTGCCAGCAGCCAAGACCCTGGGGCTGGTCAGCCCCAGCATTTT. The encoded protein is CASSQDPGAGQPQHF.

The chain couples TRBV7-3 to TRBJ2-7, with TRBD1 matching over 9 bases. CDR1 is SGHTA, CDR2 FQGTGA, per germline. Germline trimming cut 9 bases from V and 4 bases from J; bases unmatched to any gene: 7. The CDR3 consists of 13 residues. The CDR3 loop is CASRQGQGYEQYF. As DNA, the CDR3 is TGTGCCAGTCGGCAGGGACAGGGTTACGAGCAGTACTTC.

This sequence joins TRBV7-9 and TRBJ2-2, with D hard to call. Germline lookup yields CDR1 SEHNR and CDR2 FQNEAQ (reference sequence). Trimming pared 3 bases from V and 8 bases from J, leaving 4 bases between. The CDR3 has 11 amino acids. The CDR3 coding sequence is TGTGCCAGCAGCTTGCAGGGGGAGCTGTTTTTT. It encodes CASSLQGELFF.

The chain carries TRBV9 and TRBJ2-2, with TRBD2 matching 10 bases. V shed 4 bases and J 7 bases; nucleotides not matched to a gene: 13. The germline CDR1 and CDR2 sequences are SGDLS and YYNGEE. The length of the CDR3 is 17 residues. The CDR3 loop reads CASSPQPSGGRIGELFF. CDR3 nucleotide sequence: TGTGCCAGCAGCCCCCAACCTAGCGGGGGACGCATCGGGGAGCTGTTTTTT.

This rearrangement joins TRBV5-6 to TRBJ2-5, with TRBD1 identical over 8 bases. The germline CDR1 and CDR2 sequences are SGHDT and YYEEEE. The CDR3 consists of 14 residues. Trimming cost V 0 bases and J 7 bases; bases outside gene matches: 5. This chain's CDR3 is CASSLEITGGTQYF. The CDR3 bases are TGTGCCAGCAGCTTGGAGATAACAGGGGGGACCCAGTACTTC.

This clone showed up just a few times. This chain connects TRBV5-5 to TRBJ2-7; 10 bases map to TRBD1. The trim removed 4 bases at V and 3 bases at J, leaving 4 bases unmatched. Per the germline V gene, CDR1 is SGHKS and CDR2 is YYEKEE (reference sequence). The CDR3 loop spans 14 amino acids. Written as DNA, the CDR3 is TGTGCCAGCAGCCGACAGGGGGCGATCTACGAGCAGTACGTC. Protein sequence: CASSRQGAIYEQYV.